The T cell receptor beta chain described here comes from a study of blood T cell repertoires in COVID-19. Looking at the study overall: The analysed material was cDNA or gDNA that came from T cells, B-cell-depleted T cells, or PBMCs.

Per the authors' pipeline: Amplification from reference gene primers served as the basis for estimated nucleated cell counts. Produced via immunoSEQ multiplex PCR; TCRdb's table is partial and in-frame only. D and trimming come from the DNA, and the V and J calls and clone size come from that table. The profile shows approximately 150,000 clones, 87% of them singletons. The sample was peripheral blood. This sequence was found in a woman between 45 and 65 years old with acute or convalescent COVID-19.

The CDR3 DNA sequence: TGTGCCAGCAGCTTGGGGACTGGAGGCAGCACAGATACGCAGTATTTT. Translated: CASSLGTGGSTDTQYF. The V call is TRBV5-6, the J call TRBJ2-3, with a weak D call TRBD2 (5 bases). Per germline, CDR1 SGHDT and CDR2 YYEEEE. This CDR3 region has 16 residues. V was shortened by 0 bases and J by 0 bases, with 11 bases between the two germline ends.